This T cell receptor beta chain was captured in a study of CD8 T cells in ankylosing spondylitis (dated 2017 in TCRdb). About the investigation overall: T cell receptor beta repertoires were profiled in healthy donors and ankylosing spondylitis patients so that disease-linked TCR variants could be found. The whole study cohort included over 85 healthy donors and about two dozen ankylosing spondylitis patients. Samples of peripheral blood were taken, and for ankylosing spondylitis patients, synovial fluid was collected as well. Findings and caveats that apply to the study as a whole: A TCR beta motif made up of 7 to 9 highly homologous amino acid variants appeared to be characteristic of blood from ankylosing spondylitis patients. The disease-linked clones had a CD8+ phenotype and were found at relatively low frequencies in peripheral blood. Some TCR beta motif variants had previously been reported in synovial fluid and blood of reactive arthritis patients, which suggested common disease-initiation mechanisms. The disease-linked clones were reported as significantly enriched in matched synovial fluid samples from ankylosing spondylitis patients.

From the cysteine up to the phenylalanine, the CDR3 has a length of 12 residues. This entry keeps only the CDR3 DNA: 36 bases, framed from base 1. V sheds 1 base and J sheds 9 bases, leaving 7 bases between their ends. This clonotype was found many times. Its specific antigen is unknown. Per-base qualities were not stored, and no clone one base away is much larger. Sequencer: Illumina MiSeq. Quantitative 5'-RACE with molecular barcodes was used to prepare TCR beta libraries. Under the source paper's analysis protocol: A new computational method, built on a probabilistic model of VDJ rearrangement, was used to identify disease-linked TCR variants. TCRdb passed the public sequencing reads through fastp at Q25 and MiXCR, retaining productive beta sequences. For every CDR3 protein sequence, its rows merge into one entry that carries the most common genes and DNA. TCRdb's processing, not the study's, gives the V and J calls here. The sample data list 15,000 to 20,000 distinct CDR3 sequences, and approximately 8.4% of these were observed just once. 30% to 45% of the sample is in the top ten clones.

The sequencing sample was made of blood. This TCR was recovered from a male donor with ankylosing spondylitis or in good health (not recorded which). The chain is assembled from TRBV12-3 or TRBV12-4 and TRBJ1-5, with the D segment identity uncertain. The DNA sequence is as follows: TGTGCCAGCAGTTTAGTTCTTGGGCCCCAGCATTTT. It codes for CASSLVLGPQHF.